A single T cell receptor beta chain is shown here with its context. This table comes from immunoSEQ multiplex PCR, and its TCRdb copy is limited to in-frame clones, with some not included. The sample includes roughly 550,000 clones, 70% to 80% of them seen just once. The data derive from a study of shared T cell receptors in the human thymus. Trimming at V came to 4 bases and at J to 7 bases, leaving 6 bases not matched to a gene. CDR1 SQVTM and CDR2 ANQGSEA come from the germline V gene. The CDR3 length is 12 residues. The same specimen was also included in a second study, on human thymus T cells. That source notes: Unrelated individuals were reported by related research to share highly overlapping thymic repertoires.

The sample comprised thymocytes. This TCR was sampled from a boy in the first two years of life with a congenital heart defect. The chain carries TRBV29-1 and TRBJ1-1; 7 bases fit TRBD1. The CDR3 bases are TGCAGCGTTGTGCCAGGGGGGATTGAAGCTTTCTTT. Translating it yields CSVVPGGIEAFF.